The clone carrying this T cell receptor beta chain has only a few counts. A much larger clone is a single base away; this may be a read error. Amplification of TCR beta CDR3 regions used RNA as the template. First-round RT-PCR of the TCR CDR3 relied on the HTBI primer set. TCRdb reprocessed the multiplex PCR reads via MiXCR and lists one record per CDR3 protein. Among more than 650,000 distinct CDR3 sequences listed, approximately 15% were seen once. The data derive from a study of T cells in Graves' hyperthyroidism and ophthalmopathy. This CDR3 comprises 14 residues. CDR1 SGHRS and CDR2 YFSETQ come from the germline V gene. V lost 1 base and J lost 2, with 7 bases in between.

The chain joins TRBV5-1 to TRBJ2-1; D unclear. The origin of this receptor is a young woman with Graves' hyperthyroidism. Sample: blood. CDR3 region: CASSLSLAYNEQFF. DNA for the CDR3: TGCGCCAGCAGCTTGAGCCTAGCCTACAATGAGCAGTTCTTC.